This T cell receptor (beta chain) is drawn from a study of T cells in Graves' hyperthyroidism and ophthalmopathy. TCR beta CDR3 regions were amplified from RNA. HTBI primers were the set used in a first-round RT-PCR of the TCR CDR3. TCRdb independently ran MiXCR on the multiplex PCR reads; one entry per CDR3 protein. Of hundreds of thousands of distinct CDR3 sequences in the sample, around a sixth were seen once. From more than 8 ml of fresh peripheral blood, PBMCs were isolated. There are 18 residues in the CDR3. V lost 6 bases to trimming and J lost 3 bases; unmatched junction nucleotides: 18. This clonotype was observed at least ten times.

The TCR comes from a woman aged 45-65 years with Graves' hyperthyroidism that later progressed to Graves' ophthalmopathy. This chain uses TRBV12-3 or TRBV12-4 with TRBJ2-7; TRBD2 aligns across 9 bases. The sequencing input was blood. The CDR3 region is CASSHPQSGGQPLYEQYF. The DNA for the CDR3 is TGTGCCAGCAGCCACCCCCAAAGCGGGGGGCAACCTCTCTACGAGCAGTACTTC.